A selection of T cell receptor beta chains follows, all from one sample in a study of CD4 T cells in relation to SARS-CoV-2 and coronaviruses. No antigen is known for these receptors. Generated by immunoSEQ multiplex PCR, the TCRdb table keeps only in-frame clones and is missing some. Among around 21,000 clones, about three fifths were seen once, and the ten largest hold about 11%. The sample taken for sequencing was CD4+ T cells from PBMCs, cultured in vitro. The origin of the receptors is a human donor in good health. Each CDR3 is given with its conserved first and last residue. D genes are given only for firm matches. Rows may omit the clone size; those that give it use once, few, many or a size class.

v_call: TRBV5-1; clone_size: -; j_call: TRBJ2-1; d_call: -; cdr3_aa: CASSQLGNMGTGNEQFF; cdr3_nt: TGCGCCAGCAGCCAATTAGGAAATATGGGAACTGGCAATGAGCAGTTCTTC
v_call: TRBV5-1; clone_size: -; j_call: TRBJ2-5; d_call: -; cdr3_aa: CASSLARETQYF; cdr3_nt: TGCGCCAGCAGCTTGGCCCGGGAGACCCAGTACTTC
v_call: TRBV18; clone_size: -; j_call: TRBJ2-7; d_call: TRBD2; cdr3_aa: CASSPRATSDSYEQYF; cdr3_nt: TGTGCCAGCTCACCACGGGCGACTAGCGACTCCTACGAGCAGTACTTC
v_call: TRBV4-3; clone_size: -; j_call: TRBJ1-4; d_call: -; cdr3_aa: CASSRDTSNEKLFF; cdr3_nt: TGCGCCAGCAGCAGGGACACGTCTAATGAAAAACTGTTTTTT
v_call: TRBV3-1/TRBV3-2; clone_size: -; j_call: TRBJ2-3; d_call: -; cdr3_aa: CASSQGLATDTQYF; cdr3_nt: TGTGCCAGCAGCCAAGGTCTTGCCACAGATACGCAGTATTTT
v_call: TRBV6-5; clone_size: -; j_call: TRBJ1-2; d_call: TRBD1; cdr3_aa: CASSYSQGVNYGYTF; cdr3_nt: TGTGCCAGCAGTTACTCACAGGGGGTTAACTATGGCTACACCTTC
v_call: TRBV5-1; clone_size: once; j_call: TRBJ2-7; d_call: TRBD1; cdr3_aa: CASSQFPTGQGAYEQYF; cdr3_nt: TGCGCCAGCAGCCAATTTCCGACGGGACAGGGGGCCTACGAGCAGTACTTC
v_call: TRBV7-2; clone_size: -; j_call: TRBJ2-1; d_call: -; cdr3_aa: CASSLAGGLFNEQFF; cdr3_nt: TGTGCCAGCAGCTTAGCGGGGGGGCTTTTTAATGAGCAGTTCTTC
v_call: TRBV9; clone_size: medium-sized; j_call: TRBJ2-7; d_call: -; cdr3_aa: CASSLSPASHEQYF; cdr3_nt: TGTGCCAGCAGCCTCTCCCCAGCGTCCCACGAGCAGTACTTC
v_call: TRBV7-2; clone_size: -; j_call: TRBJ2-2; d_call: -; cdr3_aa: CASSLGGLAGELFF; cdr3_nt: TGTGCCAGCAGCTTAGGGGGGCTAGCCGGGGAGCTGTTTTTT
v_call: TRBV19; clone_size: -; j_call: TRBJ1-5; d_call: -; cdr3_aa: CASHDRSNQPQHF; cdr3_nt: TGTGCCAGTCACGACAGAAGCAATCAGCCCCAGCATTTT
v_call: TRBV19; clone_size: -; j_call: TRBJ2-1; d_call: TRBD2; cdr3_aa: CASSLPLGLAGGSEQFF; cdr3_nt: TGTGCCAGTAGCCTGCCCCTTGGACTAGCGGGCGGGAGTGAGCAGTTCTTC
v_call: TRBV27; clone_size: once; j_call: TRBJ2-1; d_call: TRBD2; cdr3_aa: CASSLPLAGMNEQFF; cdr3_nt: TGTGCCAGCAGTTTACCCCTAGCGGGAATGAATGAGCAGTTCTTC
v_call: TRBV9; clone_size: few; j_call: TRBJ1-3; d_call: -; cdr3_aa: CASSVGGGAGSTIYF; cdr3_nt: TGTGCCAGCAGCGTAGGCGGGGGTGCGGGGAGCACCATATATTTT
v_call: TRBV7-8; clone_size: -; j_call: TRBJ2-5; d_call: TRBD1; cdr3_aa: CASSPRDRGRETQYF; cdr3_nt: TGTGCCAGCAGCCCTCGGGACAGGGGGCGGGAGACCCAGTACTTC
v_call: TRBV18; clone_size: once; j_call: TRBJ1-4; d_call: -; cdr3_aa: CASSLTGPTNEKLFF; cdr3_nt: TGTGCCAGCTCACTCACAGGGCCAACTAATGAAAAACTGTTTTTT
v_call: TRBV3-1/TRBV3-2; clone_size: -; j_call: TRBJ2-3; d_call: -; cdr3_aa: CASSFYSWTQYF; cdr3_nt: TGTGCCAGCAGCTTCTATAGCTGGACGCAGTATTTT
v_call: TRBV9; clone_size: -; j_call: TRBJ1-6; d_call: -; cdr3_aa: CASSVGWRNSPLHF; cdr3_nt: TGTGCCAGCAGCGTAGGATGGCGGAACTCACCCCTCCACTTT
v_call: TRBV5-4; clone_size: -; j_call: TRBJ1-2; d_call: TRBD1; cdr3_aa: CASSSPGQGDYGYTF; cdr3_nt: TGTGCCAGCAGCTCTCCGGGACAGGGGGACTATGGCTACACCTTC
v_call: TRBV30; clone_size: once; j_call: TRBJ1-6; d_call: -; cdr3_aa: CACQRGLSSTRYSPLHF; cdr3_nt: TGTGCCTGCCAGAGGGGGTTATCTTCTACGCGCTATTCACCCCTCCACTTT
v_call: TRBV6-1; clone_size: -; j_call: TRBJ2-7; d_call: TRBD1; cdr3_aa: CASSPGGTGNEQYF; cdr3_nt: TGTGCCAGCAGTCCCGGTGGGACAGGGAACGAGCAGTACTTC
v_call: TRBV3-1/TRBV3-2; clone_size: -; j_call: TRBJ1-3; d_call: -; cdr3_aa: CASSQWSGNTIYF; cdr3_nt: TGTGCCAGCAGCCAATGGTCTGGAAACACCATATATTTT
v_call: TRBV28; clone_size: once; j_call: TRBJ2-1; d_call: TRBD1; cdr3_aa: CASRDSLYNEQFF; cdr3_nt: TGTGCCAGCCGGGACAGTCTCTACAATGAGCAGTTCTTC
v_call: TRBV6-5; clone_size: -; j_call: TRBJ1-1; d_call: -; cdr3_aa: CASTSEGNTEAFF; cdr3_nt: TGTGCCAGCACTTCCGAGGGAAACACTGAAGCTTTCTTT
v_call: TRBV18; clone_size: -; j_call: TRBJ2-3; d_call: TRBD2; cdr3_aa: CASSPRSSGRASTDTQYF; cdr3_nt: TGTGCCAGCTCACCACGGTCTAGCGGGAGGGCCTCCACAGATACGCAGTATTTT
v_call: TRBV7-2; clone_size: -; j_call: TRBJ1-4; d_call: -; cdr3_aa: CASSPNLVGMFANEKLFF; cdr3_nt: TGTGCCAGCAGTCCTAATCTGGTGGGAATGTTCGCTAATGAAAAACTGTTTTTT
v_call: TRBV19; clone_size: few; j_call: TRBJ1-5; d_call: -; cdr3_aa: CASRKTGNSNQPQHF; cdr3_nt: TGTGCCAGTAGGAAGACAGGTAATAGCAATCAGCCCCAGCATTTT
v_call: TRBV7-9; clone_size: few; j_call: TRBJ1-2; d_call: TRBD1; cdr3_aa: CASSWGTGNYGYTF; cdr3_nt: TGTGCCAGCAGCTGGGGGACAGGGAACTATGGCTACACCTTC
v_call: TRBV19; clone_size: -; j_call: TRBJ2-1; d_call: -; cdr3_aa: CASSPPGTVQFF; cdr3_nt: TGTGCCAGTAGCCCTCCGGGAACAGTCCAGTTCTTC
v_call: TRBV5-1; clone_size: few; j_call: TRBJ1-2; d_call: -; cdr3_aa: CASSLGTEGYTF; cdr3_nt: TGCGCCAGCAGCTTGGGGACGGAGGGCTACACCTTC
v_call: TRBV6-2/TRBV6-3; clone_size: -; j_call: TRBJ2-3; d_call: TRBD2; cdr3_aa: CASSPLAGGQYTQYF; cdr3_nt: TGTGCCAGCAGCCCACTAGCGGGGGGGCAATATACGCAGTATTTT
v_call: TRBV19; clone_size: -; j_call: TRBJ2-2; d_call: -; cdr3_aa: CASSKGFGNTGELFF; cdr3_nt: TGTGCCAGTAGTAAGGGGTTCGGAAACACCGGGGAGCTGTTTTTT
v_call: TRBV7-9; clone_size: -; j_call: TRBJ2-7; d_call: -; cdr3_aa: CASSLSPPYEQYF; cdr3_nt: TGTGCCAGCAGCTTAAGCCCCCCCTACGAGCAGTACTTC
v_call: TRBV19; clone_size: once; j_call: TRBJ2-3; d_call: -; cdr3_aa: CASSIGYFGGSTDTQYF; cdr3_nt: TGTGCCAGTAGTATAGGGTATTTTGGCGGGAGCACAGATACGCAGTATTTT
v_call: TRBV5-1; clone_size: -; j_call: TRBJ1-2; d_call: TRBD1; cdr3_aa: CASSLSTGTGGYTF; cdr3_nt: TGCGCCAGCAGCTTGTCCACCGGGACAGGCGGCTACACCTTC
v_call: TRBV5-1; clone_size: -; j_call: TRBJ2-7; d_call: TRBD2; cdr3_aa: CASSLVLAGGEQYF; cdr3_nt: TGCGCCAGCAGCTTGGTCCTAGCGGGAGGCGAGCAGTACTTC
v_call: TRBV11-2; clone_size: once; j_call: TRBJ2-5; d_call: TRBD2; cdr3_aa: CASTAGGRETQYF; cdr3_nt: TGTGCCAGCACCGCGGGGGGGCGGGAGACCCAGTACTTC
v_call: TRBV5-4; clone_size: -; j_call: TRBJ2-1; d_call: TRBD2; cdr3_aa: CASSHGAGGPLNEQFF; cdr3_nt: TGTGCCAGCAGCCATGGGGCGGGAGGGCCTCTCAATGAGCAGTTCTTC
v_call: TRBV2; clone_size: few; j_call: TRBJ1-5; d_call: -; cdr3_aa: CASSEQSTVSNQPQHF; cdr3_nt: TGTGCCAGCAGTGAACAGTCGACCGTTAGCAATCAGCCCCAGCATTTT
v_call: TRBV4-2; clone_size: -; j_call: TRBJ1-1; d_call: -; cdr3_aa: CASSQGPRSTEAFF; cdr3_nt: TGTGCCAGCAGCCAGGGGCCAAGGAGCACTGAAGCTTTCTTT
v_call: TRBV6-2/TRBV6-3; clone_size: -; j_call: TRBJ1-1; d_call: -; cdr3_aa: CASSYPGFTEAFF; cdr3_nt: TGTGCCAGCAGTTACCCAGGGTTTACTGAAGCTTTCTTT
v_call: TRBV6-5; clone_size: -; j_call: TRBJ2-7; d_call: -; cdr3_aa: CASSYSGPGPYEQYF; cdr3_nt: TGTGCCAGCAGTTACTCCGGGCCCGGGCCCTACGAGCAGTACTTC
v_call: TRBV11-2; clone_size: few; j_call: TRBJ1-2; d_call: TRBD1; cdr3_aa: CASSLTGGNGYTF; cdr3_nt: TGTGCCAGCAGTCTAACAGGGGGGAATGGCTACACCTTC
v_call: TRBV7-2; clone_size: -; j_call: TRBJ2-7; d_call: -; cdr3_aa: CASSLGLQSSYEQYF; cdr3_nt: TGTGCCAGCAGCTTAGGGTTACAGTCCTCCTACGAGCAGTACTTC
v_call: TRBV7-9; clone_size: medium-sized; j_call: TRBJ1-6; d_call: TRBD1; cdr3_aa: CASNWDSENSPLHF; cdr3_nt: TGTGCCAGCAACTGGGACAGCGAGAATTCACCCCTCCACTTT
v_call: TRBV3-1/TRBV3-2; clone_size: -; j_call: TRBJ2-2; d_call: -; cdr3_aa: CASSYGELFF; cdr3_nt: TGTGCCAGCAGTTACGGGGAGCTGTTTTTT
v_call: TRBV5-1; clone_size: -; j_call: TRBJ2-2; d_call: TRBD2; cdr3_aa: CASSSGLPNTGELFF; cdr3_nt: TGCGCCAGCAGCTCGGGACTACCGAACACCGGGGAGCTGTTTTTT
v_call: TRBV5-1; clone_size: -; j_call: TRBJ1-1; d_call: -; cdr3_aa: CASSPLTADQAFF; cdr3_nt: TGCGCCAGCAGCCCACTGACAGCTGACCAAGCTTTCTTT
v_call: TRBV3-1/TRBV3-2; clone_size: -; j_call: TRBJ1-2; d_call: -; cdr3_aa: CASSQDIGGGYGYTF; cdr3_nt: TGTGCCAGCAGCCAAGATATTGGGGGCGGTTATGGCTACACCTTC
v_call: TRBV5-4; clone_size: -; j_call: TRBJ2-5; d_call: TRBD2; cdr3_aa: CASSFSLAGQETQYF; cdr3_nt: TGTGCCAGCAGCTTTAGTCTAGCGGGGCAAGAGACCCAGTACTTC
v_call: TRBV4-3; clone_size: -; j_call: TRBJ2-7; d_call: -; cdr3_aa: CASSQDLTDRRQSYEQYF; cdr3_nt: TGCGCCAGCAGCCAAGATCTAACCGACCGCCGCCAGTCATACGAGCAGTACTTC
v_call: TRBV29-1; clone_size: -; j_call: TRBJ2-5; d_call: -; cdr3_aa: CSVLPQETQYF; cdr3_nt: TGCAGCGTTCTTCCCCAAGAGACCCAGTACTTC
v_call: TRBV6-5; clone_size: -; j_call: TRBJ2-4; d_call: -; cdr3_aa: CASSSSNLNIQYF; cdr3_nt: TGTGCCAGCAGTAGTTCTAATCTAAACATTCAGTACTTC
v_call: TRBV7-9; clone_size: few; j_call: TRBJ1-5; d_call: -; cdr3_aa: CASSLEGDQPQHF; cdr3_nt: TGTGCCAGCAGCTTAGAGGGGGATCAGCCCCAGCATTTT
v_call: TRBV28; clone_size: -; j_call: TRBJ1-4; d_call: -; cdr3_aa: CASSLHYNEKLFF; cdr3_nt: TGTGCCAGCAGTTTACATTATAATGAAAAACTGTTTTTT
v_call: TRBV10-3; clone_size: -; j_call: TRBJ1-1; d_call: -; cdr3_aa: CAISDGLNTEAFF; cdr3_nt: TGTGCCATCAGTGATGGGCTGAACACTGAAGCTTTCTTT
v_call: TRBV9; clone_size: -; j_call: TRBJ2-3; d_call: TRBD2; cdr3_aa: CASSARAGGLTDTQYF; cdr3_nt: TGTGCCAGCAGCGCCCGAGCGGGGGGGCTAACAGATACGCAGTATTTT
v_call: TRBV6-2/TRBV6-3; clone_size: -; j_call: TRBJ1-5; d_call: -; cdr3_aa: CASSRGTGTSNQPQHF; cdr3_nt: TGTGCCAGCAGCCGAGGAACAGGGACGAGCAATCAGCCCCAGCATTTT